A single T cell receptor beta chain is shown here with its context. This entry comes from a study of blood T cell repertoires in COVID-19. CDR3 length: 16 amino acids. The germline gives CDR1 ENHRY, CDR2 SYGVKD. Unmatched junction bases numbered 8, after V lost 6 bases and J lost 3 bases. TCRdb keeps only in-frame clones here, not all; method: immunoSEQ multiplex PCR. Of around 450,000 clones in the sample, 87% were seen once. The TCR comes from a woman aged 18-29 years who had recovered from COVID-19. This chain joins TRBV10-3 and TRBJ2-3, with 11 bases fitting TRBD2. Sample: PBMCs or T cells enriched from blood (not recorded which). In DNA form, the CDR3 reads TGTGCCATCAGCCAGACTAGCGGGGAAATTACAGATACGCAGTATTTT. This translates into CAISQTSGEITDTQYF.